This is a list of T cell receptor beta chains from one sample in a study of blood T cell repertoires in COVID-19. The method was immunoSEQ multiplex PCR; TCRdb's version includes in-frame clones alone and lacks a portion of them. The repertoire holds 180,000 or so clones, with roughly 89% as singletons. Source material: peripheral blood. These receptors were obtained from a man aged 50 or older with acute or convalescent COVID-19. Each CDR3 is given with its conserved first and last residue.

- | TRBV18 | CASSPRTGGEELFF
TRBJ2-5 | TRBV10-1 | CASSDSGSGETQYF
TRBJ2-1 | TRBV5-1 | CASSLDWDRGLNEQFF
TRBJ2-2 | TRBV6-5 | CASSYSLNTGELFF
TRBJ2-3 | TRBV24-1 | CATSPLLGQGTDTQYF
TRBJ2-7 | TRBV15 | CATSRDLRQGAYEQYF
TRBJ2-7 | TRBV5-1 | CASSQIRQGGYEQYF
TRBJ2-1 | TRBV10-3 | CAISAGSEQFF
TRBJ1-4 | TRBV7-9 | CASSLTGNSNEKLFF
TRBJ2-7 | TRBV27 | CASSPHSYEQYF
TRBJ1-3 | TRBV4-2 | CASSPDRGENTIYF
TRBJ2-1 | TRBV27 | CASSFVGLAGRKNEQFF
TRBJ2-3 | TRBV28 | CASGTLAGAGDTQYF
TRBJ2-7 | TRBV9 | CASSATGDSKEQYF
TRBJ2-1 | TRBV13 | CASSSSGGGSYNEQFF
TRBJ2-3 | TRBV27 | CASSFQGGWTDTQYF
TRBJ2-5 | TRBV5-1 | CASTHAQGTGETQYF
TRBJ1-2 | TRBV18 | CASSPPSGAGGYTF
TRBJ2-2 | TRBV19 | CASSLGSLTTNTGELFF
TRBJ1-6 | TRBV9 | CASSVGQGYSPLHF
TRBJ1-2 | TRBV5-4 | CASSPTGNDGYTF
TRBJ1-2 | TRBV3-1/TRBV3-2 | CASSHDLSTGGYGYTF
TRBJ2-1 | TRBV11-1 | CASSSLRYYNEQFF
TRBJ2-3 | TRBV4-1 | CASSQELALAGDTQYF
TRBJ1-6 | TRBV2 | CASSLSSGRNSPLHF
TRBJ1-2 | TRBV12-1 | CASSFSAGGGYTF
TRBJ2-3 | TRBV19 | CASSLGTGTGYSTDTQYF
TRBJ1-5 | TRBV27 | CASSPERAVNQPQHF
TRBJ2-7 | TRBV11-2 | CASSSRRDEQYF
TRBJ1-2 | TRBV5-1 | CASSLTGQAYGYTF
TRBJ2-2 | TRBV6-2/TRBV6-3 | CASSRLAGGSGELFF